This T cell receptor (beta chain) is from a study of T cells in Graves' hyperthyroidism and ophthalmopathy. Overall study: The authors collected peripheral blood at initial diagnosis, before any treatment. Study-wide findings and caveats: Most expanded thyroid clonotypes above 0.001 recurred in blood.

With duration under 3 months, ophthalmopathy was active: Clinical Activity Score at least 3, NOSPECS at least 4. PBMCs were collected from an approximately 9.3 ml volume of fresh peripheral blood. Amplification of TCR beta CDR3 regions used RNA as the template. Using the HTBI primer set, a first-round RT-PCR was run on the TCR CDR3. TCRdb used MiXCR to reprocess the multiplex PCR reads, holding one entry per CDR3 protein. The sample contains approximately 380,000 distinct CDR3 sequences, approximately 17% of which appear only once. From germline, CDR1 is SGHTA and CDR2 FQGTGA. CDR3 length: 15 residues. Trimming cost V 5 bases and J 2 bases; bases outside gene matches: 6. At least ten counts were recorded for this clonotype. Its target is unknown.

The genes are TRBV7-3 and TRBJ2-3; 8 bases align to TRBD1. This receptor was identified in a man between 18 and 29 years old with Graves' ophthalmopathy. Sequencing was done on a sample of blood. The CDR3 coding sequence is TGTGCCAGCAGCGCAAGCAGGGGGCCCACAGATACGCAGTATTTT. This translates into CASSASRGPTDTQYF. The complete variable domain, with remaining parts taken from reference TRBV7-3 and TRBJ2-3, reads GAGVSQTPSNKVTEKGKYVELRCDPISGHTALYWYRQSLGQGPEFLIYFQGTGAADDSGLPNDRFFAVRPEGSVSTLKIQRTERGDSAVYLCASSASRGPTDTQYFGPGTRLTVL.